This T cell receptor (beta chain) originates from a study of cytomegalovirus exposure and HLA in healthy donors. Findings and caveats of the study: Using the classifier, cytomegalovirus status was reportedly diagnosed with high specificity and sensitivity.

This CDR3 contains 15 residues. Germline V gene sequence: CDR1 MDHEN, CDR2 SYDVKM. The junction had 7 bases not matched to a gene; V was cut back by 3 bases and J by 7 bases. Here immunoSEQ multiplex PCR was the method, and the copy in TCRdb shows in-frame clones only, minus some. The sample shows some 100,000 clones, roughly nine tenths of them seen only once. This clone is a singleton in its sample. Its cognate antigen is unknown. The chain has TRBV28 and TRBJ2-1; 9 nucleotides align to TRBD1. Sequencing was performed on PBMCs. The TCR comes from a man aged 18 to 30 in good health and CMV-seropositive. The CDR3 DNA reads as TGTGCCAGCAGTTTCCGGGACAGGGTTCGGAATGAGCAGTTCTTC. Protein product: CASSFRDRVRNEQFF.